The 32 T cell receptor beta chains in this list originate from one sample, sequenced in a study of cytomegalovirus exposure and HLA in healthy donors. PCR primers comprised 60 Vbeta and 13 Jbeta primers. The data were produced by immunoSEQ multiplex PCR, yet TCRdb's version contains in-frame clones alone and is incomplete. The profile shows about 96,000 clones, approximately 74% of them singletons. Specimen: PBMCs. The source of these receptors is a woman aged 70 to 79 in good health and CMV-seropositive.

Comments on this clone: This CDR3 is also generated by other DNA sequences in the sample. The chain carries TRBV6-1 and TRBJ2-7; TRBD1 matches 9 bases. Per germline, CDR1 MNHNS and CDR2 SASEGT. The CDR3 is 15 residues long. V shed 2 bases, J shed 3 bases, and the junction held 5 bases outside the gene matches. This CDR3 is CASSETGTGNYEQYF. The DNA of the CDR3 is TGTGCCAGCAGTGAAACCGGGACAGGGAACTACGAGCAGTACTTC.

The chain has TRBV9 and TRBJ1-1, with D maybe TRBD1 (5 bases). CDR1 SGDLS and CDR2 YYNGEE come from the germline V gene. The CDR3 extends over 16 amino acids. V lost 0 bases and J lost 6, with 18 bases in between. CDR3 amino acids: CASSVGLWGGTAEAFF. The CDR3 region has the DNA TGTGCCAGCAGCGTAGGTTTGTGGGGGGGGACCGCTGAAGCTTTCTTT.

V is TRBV7-9 and J is TRBJ2-3; D might be TRBD1 (6 bases). V dropped 5 bases and J dropped 3 bases, with 15 bases sitting between them. CDR3 length: 15 amino acids. CDR1 is SEHNR, CDR2 FQNEAQ, per germline (reference sequence). The CDR3: CASSIQGQGTDTQYF. The CDR3 DNA reads as TGTGCCAGCAGCATCCAAGGGCAGGGGACAGATACGCAGTATTTT.

The chain has TRBV21-1 and TRBJ2-5; the table calls TRBD2, which could not be checked here. TRBV21-1 is labeled a pseudogene. This CDR3 comprises 10 residues. The CDR3 reads CASRMETQYF. The CDR3 bases are TGTGCCTCGCGAATGGAGACCCAGTACTTC.

The chain couples TRBV10-2 to TRBJ2-7, with 9 bases matching TRBD2. The CDR3 is made up of 15 amino acids. CDR1 and CDR2 from the germline V gene are WSHSY and SAAADI. V was clipped by 2 bases and J by 2 bases; unmatched bases: 4. This CDR3 reads CASSEEVAGAYEQYF. In DNA, the CDR3 is TGCGCCAGCAGTGAGGAGGTAGCGGGGGCCTACGAGCAGTACTTC.

This clone was seen a single time. V usage is TRBV15 and J usage is TRBJ2-5, with 8 bases fitting TRBD1. The junction had 8 bases not matched to a gene; V was cut back by 9 bases and J by 5 bases. CDR3 length equals 13 residues. The germline V gene has CDR1 LNHNV and CDR2 YYDKDF (reference sequence). The CDR3 nucleotides are TGTGCCACTACCCGGACAGGGATGGAGACCCAGTACTTC. The encoded protein is CATTRTGMETQYF.

V and J are TRBV11-2 and TRBJ2-5; maybe TRBD2 (6 bases). The germline V gene encodes CDR1 SGHAT and CDR2 FQNNGV. The CDR3 runs to 16 residues. Deletions cut 5 bases from V and 5 bases from J, with 21 bases between. The CDR3 DNA sequence: TGTGCCAGCAGCCTCAGTCATAATTCCGGAGGGGAGACCCAGTACTTC. This gives the protein CASSLSHNSGGETQYF.

The chain uses TRBV7-6 and TRBJ1-4; D gene ambiguous. The CDR3 contains 13 residues. Germline-derived CDR1 and CDR2 are SGHVS and FNYEAQ. The V gene lost 3 bases and the J gene lost 3 bases, with 5 bases spanning the gap. The CDR3 region is CASSLPANEKLFF. CDR3 sequence (DNA): TGTGCCAGCAGCTTGCCGGCTAATGAAAAACTGTTTTTT.

This clone came up a few times. The V gene is TRBV30, the J gene TRBJ2-7; D is perhaps TRBD1 (6 bases). Germline loops: CDR1 GTSNPN, CDR2 SVGIG (reference sequence). V was clipped by 4 bases and J by 2 bases, with 6 bases between them. CDR3 length: 11 residues. This CDR3 is CAWTGAYEQYF. In DNA form, the CDR3 reads TGTGCCTGGACAGGGGCCTACGAGCAGTACTTC. Full variable domain (remainder filled in from reference TRBV30 and TRBJ2-7): SQTIHQWPATLVQPVGSPLSLECTVEGTSNPNLYWYRQAAGRGLQLLFYSVGIGQISSEVPQNLSASRPQDRQFILSSKKLLLSDSGFYLCAWTGAYEQYFGPGTRLTVT.

The CDR3 spells CASSLGDRVIHGYTF. Here the CDR3 DNA reads TGTGCCAGCAGCTTGGGGGACAGGGTAATTCATGGCTACACCTTC. The rearrangement uses TRBV5-5 and TRBJ1-2; TRBD1 aligns across 9 bases. The CDR3 sequence is 15 residues long. CDR1 is SGHKS and CDR2 is YYEKEE in the germline V gene (reference sequence). V lost 0 bases to trimming and J lost 6 bases; unmatched junction nucleotides: 6.

The chain combines TRBV6-4 with TRBJ2-3, with a tentative D call TRBD1 (5 bases). Trimming shortened V by 5 bases and J by 2 bases, and 14 bases separated the two germline ends. The length of the CDR3 is 15 residues. Germline assignment: CDR1 MRHNA and CDR2 SNTAGT. The CDR3 spells CASSLDNHPTDTQYF. The CDR3 DNA is TGTGCCAGCAGTCTGGACAACCACCCCACAGATACGCAGTATTTT.

This clone came up a few times. V usage is TRBV15 and J usage is TRBJ1-3; the match to TRBD1 covers 8 bases. CDR1 is LNHNV, CDR2 YYDKDF, per germline (reference sequence). V shed 3 bases, J shed 4 bases, and the junction held 5 bases outside the gene matches. This CDR3 spans 15 amino acids. CDR3 residues: CATSRDRVRGNTIYF. In DNA form, the CDR3 reads TGTGCCACCAGCAGGGACAGGGTGCGGGGAAACACCATATATTTT.

The chain couples TRBV12-2 to TRBJ2-7; the table's D call, TRBD2, was not checked against the DNA. TRBV12-2 is given as a pseudogene. The CDR3 is 19 residues long. The CDR3 reads CASRFYSAARGGGSYEQYF. The DNA for the CDR3 is TGTGCAAGTCGCTTCTATTCGGCCGCGAGAGGGGGGGGCTCCTACGAGCAGTACTTC.

This clone was picked up one time. V usage is TRBV5-4 and J usage is TRBJ2-5; 7 nucleotides line up with TRBD1. The CDR3 loop spans 14 amino acids. J lost 4 bases, V lost 0 bases, and 3 bases had no gene match. The germline gives CDR1 SGHNT, CDR2 YYREEE (reference sequence). The CDR3 bases are TGTGCCAGCAGCTTGGGGGACAGAGGAGAGACCCAGTACTTC. This encodes CASSLGDRGETQYF.

The CDR3 DNA follows: TGTGCCAGCAGTTTAAGTTCAGGGGGTACAATGAACACTGAAGCTTTCTTT. Protein sequence: CASSLSSGGTMNTEAFF. The V and J genes are TRBV27 and TRBJ1-1, with 7 bases lining up with TRBD1. The CDR3 runs 17 residues. The trim removed 2 bases at V and 0 bases at J, leaving 9 bases unmatched. Germline values: CDR1 MNHEY, CDR2 SMNVEV (reference sequence).

The chain recombines TRBV5-8 with TRBJ2-4, with TRBD2 matching 12 bases. V lost 3 bases to trimming and J lost 0 bases; unmatched junction nucleotides: 1. Looked up from germline, CDR1 is SGHTS and CDR2 is YDEGEE. The CDR3 is 16 amino acids. Here the CDR3 DNA reads TGTGCCAGCAGCTGGACTAGCGGGGTAGCCAAAAACATTCAGTACTTC. It is translated as CASSWTSGVAKNIQYF.

This chain joins TRBV14 and TRBJ2-1; the D is unclear. From germline, CDR1 is SGHDN and CDR2 FVKESK. Trimming took off 1 base at V and 7 bases at J, with 11 bases between the two ends. This CDR3 comprises 14 residues. The CDR3 reads CASSQGSERNEQFF. The CDR3 DNA reads TGTGCCAGCAGCCAAGGATCCGAGCGTAATGAGCAGTTCTTC.

V gene TRBV28 combines with J gene TRBJ1-5; perhaps TRBD1 as D (6 bases). Per the germline V gene, CDR1 is MDHEN and CDR2 is SYDVKM. V lost 2 bases and J 7 bases, leaving 12 bases between the germline ends. CDR3 length: 14 amino acids. The CDR3 is CASSLVGGGQPQHF. CDR3 nucleotide sequence: TGTGCCAGCAGTTTAGTAGGGGGAGGGCAGCCCCAGCATTTT.

V and J are TRBV29-1 and TRBJ2-5; D may be TRBD2 (6 bases). Germline assignment: CDR1 SQVTM and CDR2 ANQGSEA. Trimming cost V 8 bases and J 7 bases, with 20 bases left between them. The CDR3 sequence is 13 residues long. CDR3 sequence: CSSSISAGGTQYF. The CDR3 nucleotides are TGCAGCTCGAGTATATCAGCGGGTGGGACCCAGTACTTC.

The chain uses TRBV4-3 and TRBJ2-5; 15 bases are a match to TRBD2. Germline trimming cut 0 bases from V and 4 bases from J; bases unmatched to any gene: 6. Germline V gives CDR1 LGHNA, CDR2 YSLEER. The CDR3 loop spans 18 amino acids. The DNA for the CDR3 is TGCGCCAGCAGCCAAGAAGGGGGACTAGCGGGGGGCGGAGAGACCCAGTACTTC. Encoded protein: CASSQEGGLAGGGETQYF.

The V gene is TRBV9, the J gene TRBJ1-1; D may be TRBD1 (6 bases). Per germline, CDR1 SGDLS and CDR2 YYNGEE. V shed 7 bases and J shed 5 bases, with 12 bases lying between them. CDR3 length equals 12 residues. The CDR3 is CASGQGITEAFF. The CDR3 nucleotides read TGTGCCAGCGGCCAGGGGATTACTGAAGCTTTCTTT.

The chain links TRBV6-5 to TRBJ2-7, with 7 nucleotides matching TRBD1. V shed 0 bases, J shed 3 bases, and the junction held 5 bases outside the gene matches. In germline, CDR1 is MNHEY, CDR2 SVGAGI. CDR3 size: 15 residues. Here the CDR3 reads CASSYSMTGSYEQYF. The CDR3 region has the DNA TGTGCCAGCAGTTACTCGATGACAGGGAGCTACGAGCAGTACTTC.

This chain joins TRBV9 and TRBJ2-1; 10 nucleotides agree with TRBD2. Germline loops: CDR1 SGDLS, CDR2 YYNGEE. V trimming: 3 bases; J trimming: 2 bases; junction bases outside the gene matches: 2. This CDR3 region has 15 residues. DNA of the CDR3: TGTGCCAGCAGCGCTACTAGCGGGGCCTACAATGAGCAGTTCTTC. Protein sequence: CASSATSGAYNEQFF.

The rearrangement links TRBV14 to TRBJ2-7; D might be TRBD1 (5 bases). The germline V and J ends were trimmed by 3 bases and 1 base, with 13 bases remaining between them. This CDR3 is 15 amino acids long. Germline CDR1 is SGHDN and CDR2 is FVKESK. The CDR3 spells CASSHMGHSSYEQYF. The CDR3 nucleotides read TGTGCCAGCAGCCATATGGGGCACAGTTCCTACGAGCAGTACTTC.

The V call is TRBV6-5, the J call TRBJ1-5; 9 positions match TRBD1. The CDR3 loop spans 14 amino acids. Per germline, CDR1 MNHEY and CDR2 SVGAGI. Trimming cost V 5 bases and J 6 bases; bases outside gene matches: 5. Here the CDR3 reads CASSTGQGVQPQHF. As DNA, the CDR3 is TGTGCCAGCAGTACGGGACAGGGCGTTCAGCCCCAGCATTTT.

The V and J genes are TRBV9 and TRBJ1-1, with 7 nucleotides matching TRBD1. The germline gives CDR1 SGDLS, CDR2 YYNGEE. The CDR3 covers 14 residues. The V segment lost 4 bases and the J segment 4 bases; nucleotides outside the gene matches: 7. The CDR3 bases are TGTGCCAGCAGCCCTCGACAGGGCGGCACTGAAGCTTTCTTT. As protein: CASSPRQGGTEAFF.

Notes on this clone: Relative to the germline gene, one junction end is altered; a read error may explain this. This rearrangement joins TRBV7-7 to TRBJ2-7; 9 bases map to TRBD1. This CDR3 spans 14 amino acids. Germline CDR1 SSHAT, CDR2 FNYEAQ (reference sequence). The DNA of the CDR3 is TGTGCTAGCAGCCCCGGGACAGGGTCCTACGAGCAGTACTTC. It is translated as CASSPGTGSYEQYF.

The rearrangement links TRBV28 to TRBJ2-7; 9 bases align to TRBD2. Germline CDR1 MDHEN, CDR2 SYDVKM. V shed 6 bases and J 0 bases; nucleotides not matched to a gene: 3. The CDR3 has 14 residues. CDR3 DNA sequence: TGTGCCAGCAGACGTAGCGGGAGCTCCTACGAGCAGTACTTC. Translated: CASRRSGSSYEQYF. Variable domain in full (rest from reference TRBV28 and TRBJ2-7): DVKVTQSSRYLVKRTGEKVFLECVQDMDHENMFWYRQDPGLGLRLIYFSYDVKMKEKGDIPEGYSVSREKKERFSLILESASTNQTSMYLCASRRSGSSYEQYFGPGTRLTVT.

This clone is a singleton in its sample. The chain couples TRBV10-2 to TRBJ1-5; TRBD1 matches 10 bases. The germline V gene has CDR1 WSHSY and CDR2 SAAADI. Losses at the gene ends were 6 bases for V and 7 bases for J; bases not matched to a gene: 9. This CDR3 region has 15 residues. The CDR3 region is CASSLGTGVVQPQHF. In DNA form, the CDR3 reads TGCGCCAGCAGCCTCGGGACAGGGGTAGTGCAGCCCCAGCATTTT.

This clone was seen once. The V call is TRBV5-1, the J call TRBJ1-4; 9 bases map to TRBD1. The CDR3 is 14 amino acids. Per germline, CDR1 SGHRS and CDR2 YFSETQ. Losses at the gene ends were 4 bases for V and 7 bases for J; bases not matched to a gene: 5. This CDR3 reads CASSMGQGGEKLFF. CDR3 bases: TGCGCCAGCAGCATGGGACAGGGCGGTGAAAAACTGTTTTTT.

V usage is TRBV2 and J usage is TRBJ1-4; no clear D. The CDR3 totals 12 residues. Germline assignment: CDR1 SNHLY and CDR2 FYNNEI. Trimming left V 6 bases short and J 8 bases short, with 10 bases between. Here the CDR3 reads CASSMRVEKLFF. CDR3 nucleotide sequence: TGTGCCAGCAGCATGCGGGTCGAAAAACTGTTTTTT.

V usage is TRBV6-1 and J usage is TRBJ2-5; tentatively, D is TRBD2 (5 bases). CDR3 length: 14 amino acids. The germline gives CDR1 MNHNS, CDR2 SASEGT. V shed 6 bases and J shed 5 bases, with 16 bases lying between them. DNA for the CDR3: TGTGCCAGCAGCGAAAGGACTCGCGGGGAGACCCAGTACTTC. Translation: CASSERTRGETQYF.